The source of this T cell receptor beta chain is a study of naive and memory T cell subsets. Findings of the study overall: Over 95% of naive TCR sequences appeared only once after error correction, unlike memory subsets.

The beta constant-region primer was an equimolar mix of two oligonucleotides covering TRBC1 and TRBC2. Nested alpha and beta constant-region primers with the SP2 primer drove four PCR rounds on ligated cDNA. TCRdb recomputed calls from the UMI-ligation and nested PCR reads with MiXCR, one row per CDR3 protein. This table has tens of thousands of distinct CDR3 sequences, roughly 9.2% appearing once. V shed 4 bases, J shed 5 bases, and the junction held 11 bases outside the gene matches. This CDR3 contains 17 residues. Germline CDR1 reads MGHRA; CDR2 reads YSYEKL. CD4 T cells were positively selected, then CD8 T cells from the CD4-negative fraction. As concerns this clonotype: Its antigen remains unidentified.

The sequenced material came from naive CD8+ T cells from blood. V usage is TRBV4-1 and J usage is TRBJ2-5, with 12 bases matching TRBD2. The source of this sequence is a human donor in good health. The CDR3 DNA reads TGCGCCAGCAGCCCCCGACTAGCGGGAGAGGTTCTGGAGACCCAGTACTTC. Its protein is CASSPRLAGEVLETQYF.